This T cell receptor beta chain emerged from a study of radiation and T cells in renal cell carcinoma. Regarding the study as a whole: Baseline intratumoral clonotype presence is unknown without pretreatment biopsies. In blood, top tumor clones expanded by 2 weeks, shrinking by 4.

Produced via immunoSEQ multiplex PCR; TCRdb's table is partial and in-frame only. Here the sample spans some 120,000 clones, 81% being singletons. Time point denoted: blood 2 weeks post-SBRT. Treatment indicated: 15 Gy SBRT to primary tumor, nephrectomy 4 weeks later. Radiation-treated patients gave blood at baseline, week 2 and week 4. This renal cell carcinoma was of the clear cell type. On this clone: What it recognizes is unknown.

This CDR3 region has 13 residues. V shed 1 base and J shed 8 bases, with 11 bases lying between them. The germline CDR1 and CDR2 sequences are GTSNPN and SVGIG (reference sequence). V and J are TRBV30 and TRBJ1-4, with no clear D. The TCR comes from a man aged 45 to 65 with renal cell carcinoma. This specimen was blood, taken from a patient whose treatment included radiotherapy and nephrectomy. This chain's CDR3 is CAWSAQPGEKLFF. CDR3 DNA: TGTGCCTGGAGTGCACAGCCCGGCGAAAAACTGTTTTTT. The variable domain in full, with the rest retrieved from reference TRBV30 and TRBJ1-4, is SQTIHQWPATLVQPVGSPLSLECTVEGTSNPNLYWYRQAAGRGLQLLFYSVGIGQISSEVPQNLSASRPQDRQFILSSKKLLLSDSGFYLCAWSAQPGEKLFFGSGTQLSVL.